The entry that follows covers one T cell receptor beta chain sequence. This clonotype was detected ten times or more. Its antigen is unknown. Nothing much larger sits one base from this clone, and base qualities are not available. Deletion took 3 bases off V and 6 bases off J, with a span of 11 bases between the germline ends. Per the germline V gene (reference sequence), LGHDT is the CDR1 and YNNKEL is the CDR2. The CDR3 starts with the cysteine, ends with the phenylalanine, and has 14 residues. The only DNA kept is the CDR3, 42 bases in frame from the first base. The data originate from a study of spatial heterogeneity in lung cancer (dated by TCRdb to about 2019). General notes on the study: Beta-chain transcripts were consistently detected in greater numbers than alpha-chain transcripts, which likely reflects a higher abundance of beta-chain transcripts. In the raw uncorrected reads, each unique combination of TCR and UMI appeared on average more than ten times. The study quantitatively compared TCR alpha and beta repertoires across multiple tumor regions, matched nontumor lung and blood in non-small cell lung cancer. The study linked features of the TCR repertoire to counts of nonsynonymous mutations, which were determined by whole-exome sequencing of tumor tissue. At surgery, both alpha and beta chains were TCR-sequenced in 220 tumor regions, about 64 matched nontumor lung samples and over 50 PBMC samples.

The library came from 5' RACE. The sequencer listed for this sample is NextSeq 500. In the TCR library protocol, a unique molecular identifier was attached to each TCR cDNA molecule so that PCR and sequencing errors could be corrected. In the authors' own workflow: TCR identification, UMI-based error correction and CDR3 extraction were performed with Decombinator tools. TCRs above a frequency of 2 per 1,000, corresponding to the top 1% of the tumor frequency distribution, were defined as expanded. Rényi diversity was computed with the R vegan package after subsampling each repertoire 100 times to 5,000 TCRs. To build CDR3 similarity networks, amino acid triplet string-kernel similarity was used, and CDR3s were connected when their pairwise similarity was above 0.82. TCRdb reanalyzed the raw reads on its own, using fastp at Q25 for trimming and MiXCR for clone calling, and kept in-frame beta chains. Identical CDR3 proteins give one entry, which carries the most common genes and DNA. The V and J calls were not made by the authors but by TCRdb's processing. This sample gives tens of thousands of distinct CDR3 sequences in total; roughly 5.2% of them show up just once. Roughly 10% of the sample is held by the ten biggest clonotypes.

Results the study describes overall, beyond this receptor: Confirming at a functional level the hypothesis that regional TCRs recognize regional mutations was considered to require additional single-cell paired TCR alpha and beta sequencing. Ubiquitous expanded tumor TCRs were found in blood more often at tumor resection than at routine follow-up.

The sample's time point label, decoded: sample taken at primary tumor resection. Without any cell sorting, TCR sequencing was performed on whole RNA extracted either from tumor and nontumor lung tissue or from cryopreserved PBMC samples. The donors were about 65 patients from the lung TRACERx cohort who had early-stage, untreated non-small cell lung cancer. A patient was chosen for TCR sequencing only when enough RNA was available from at least two tumor regions. Here the sequenced sample was PBMCs, taken at surgery. The chain employs TRBV3-1 and TRBJ2-2, with the D gene not confidently named. The clonotype was recovered from a male donor with early-stage non-small cell lung cancer. The CDR3 reads CASSQGSGPGELFF. The nucleotide sequence reads TGTGCCAGCAGCCAGGGATCGGGCCCCGGGGAGCTGTTTTTT.